This T cell receptor (beta chain) was recovered during a study of cytomegalovirus exposure and HLA in healthy donors. General study results and limits: A missense variant in DCLRE1C was later tied to TCR beta V- and J-gene trimming. Roughly uniform sequencing depth across donors was assumed, possibly incorrectly.

PCR employed 60 Vbeta and 13 Jbeta primers. Here immunoSEQ multiplex PCR was the method, and the copy in TCRdb shows in-frame clones only, minus some. Its clone listing holds 200,000 to 250,000 clones. Concerning this clone: Its antigen remains unknown.

The germline V gene has CDR1 LNHDA and CDR2 SQIVND (reference sequence). V shed 5 bases, J shed 2 bases, and the junction held 13 bases outside the gene matches. The CDR3 extends over 19 amino acids. The sequence came from a young woman in good health and CMV-seropositive. The chain joins TRBV19 to TRBJ1-4, with 11 bases lining up with TRBD1. The sample taken for sequencing was PBMCs. The chain's CDR3 is CASSLPRDRGTLTNEKLFF. The CDR3 DNA is TGTGCCAGTAGTTTACCCCGGGACAGGGGGACACTGACTAATGAAAAACTGTTTTTT.